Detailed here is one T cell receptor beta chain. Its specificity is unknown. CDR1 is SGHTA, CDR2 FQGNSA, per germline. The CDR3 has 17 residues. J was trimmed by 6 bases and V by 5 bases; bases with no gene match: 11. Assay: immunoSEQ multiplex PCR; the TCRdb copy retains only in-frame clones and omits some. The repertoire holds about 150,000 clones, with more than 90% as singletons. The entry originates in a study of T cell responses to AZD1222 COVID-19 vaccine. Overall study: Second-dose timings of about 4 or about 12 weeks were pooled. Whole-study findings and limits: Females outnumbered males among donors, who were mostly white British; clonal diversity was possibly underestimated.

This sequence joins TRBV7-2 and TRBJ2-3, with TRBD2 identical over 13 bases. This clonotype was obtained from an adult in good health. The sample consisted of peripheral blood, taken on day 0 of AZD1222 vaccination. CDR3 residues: CASSLFKLAGGVDTQYF. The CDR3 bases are TGTGCCAGCAGCCTGTTCAAACTAGCGGGGGGGGTGGATACGCAGTATTTT.